Following are 32 T cell receptor beta chains from one sample sequenced in a study of blood T cell repertoires in COVID-19. Method: immunoSEQ multiplex PCR; TCRdb's copy keeps in-frame clones and lacks some. The sample gives around 160,000 clones, 89% of which show up once; about 2.6% is in the top ten. Sequencing was done on a sample of peripheral blood. Receptors originate from a man between 60 and 70 years old with acute or convalescent COVID-19.

The V gene is TRBV6-5, the J gene TRBJ2-7; the match to TRBD1 covers 10 bases. CDR3 length: 13 residues. Trimming took 6 bases from V and 4 from J; bases not matched to a gene: 3. CDR1 MNHEY and CDR2 SVGAGI come from the germline V gene. The CDR3 sequence: CASSRDRGYEQYF. The CDR3 bases are TGTGCCAGCAGCCGGGACAGGGGATACGAGCAGTACTTC.

The V call is TRBV2, the J call TRBJ2-7, with D possibly matching TRBD1 (6 bases). The CDR3 is 13 amino acids. Germline V gene sequence: CDR1 SNHLY, CDR2 FYNNEI. Trimming stripped 6 bases from V and 3 bases from J, with 12 bases between. The CDR3 DNA follows: TGTGCCAGCAGGACAGGAGCTGGCTACGAGCAGTACTTC. Its protein product is CASRTGAGYEQYF. Based on the CDR3 plus reference TRBV2 and TRBJ2-7, the full variable domain is EPEVTQTPSHQVTQMGQEVILRCVPISNHLYFYWYRQILGQKVEFLVSFYNNEISEKSEIFDDQFSVERPDGSNFTLKIRSTKLEDSAMYFCASRTGAGYEQYFGPGTRLTVT.

The genes are TRBV11-3 and TRBJ2-3; D is uncertain. The V gene lost 0 bases and the J gene lost 8 bases, with 12 bases spanning the gap. Germline CDR1 is SGHNT and CDR2 is YENEEA. The CDR3 runs 14 residues. CDR3: CASSLDQTSGTQYF. The CDR3 DNA is TGTGCCAGCAGCTTAGATCAAACGTCGGGTACGCAGTATTTT.

The genes are TRBV27 and TRBJ2-3, with D possibly being TRBD1 (6 bases). Trimming stripped 3 bases from V and 0 bases from J, with 10 bases between. CDR3 size: 15 residues. The germline CDR1 and CDR2 sequences are MNHEY and SMNVEV (reference sequence). The CDR3 DNA follows: TGTGCCAGCAGTTTCCAGGACAGTAGCACAGATACGCAGTATTTT. Protein: CASSFQDSSTDTQYF.

This clone has only a few counts. The chain combines TRBV19 with TRBJ1-2, with D uncertain. The CDR3 has 14 residues. Trimming stripped 4 bases from V and 8 bases from J, with 17 bases between. Looked up from germline, CDR1 is LNHDA and CDR2 is SQIVND (reference sequence). CDR3 loop: CASSSLGGLRGYTF. In DNA, the CDR3 is TGTGCCAGTAGTAGTCTTGGAGGGCTTAGAGGCTACACCTTC.

This chain connects TRBV7-2 to TRBJ2-1, with 10 bases lining up with TRBD2. V was pared by 3 bases and J by 6 bases, with 8 bases of the junction left unmatched. CDR3 size: 16 residues. Germline CDR1 SGHTA, CDR2 FQGNSA. The CDR3 protein is CASSFTSLAGVNEQFF. The CDR3 nucleotides are TGTGCCAGCAGCTTCACCTCTCTAGCGGGGGTCAATGAGCAGTTCTTC.

Regarding this clone: The junction shows a germline mismatch at one end, possibly a read error. This chain links TRBV7-7 with TRBJ2-5; a weak D match, TRBD1 (5 bases). The germline V gene encodes CDR1 SSHAT and CDR2 FNYEAQ (reference sequence). CDR3 length: 14 amino acids. The CDR3 loop reads CASSLVGDQETQYF. For the CDR3, the DNA is TGTGCTAGCAGCTTAGTAGGGGACCAAGAGACCCAGTACTTC.

The rearrangement joins TRBV5-1 to TRBJ1-4; TRBD1 aligns across 7 bases. From germline, CDR1 is SGHRS and CDR2 YFSETQ. The CDR3 is 15 residues long. V lost 0 bases and J lost 3; bases outside the gene matches: 2. This chain's CDR3 is CASSLGQGANEKLFF. In nucleotides, the CDR3 is TGCGCCAGCAGCTTGGGGCAGGGGGCTAATGAAAAACTGTTTTTT.

The V and J genes are TRBV5-1 and TRBJ1-2; maybe TRBD1 (5 bases). The CDR3 spans 15 residues. With 0 bases removed from V and 7 bases from J, the gap between germline ends came to 16 bases. Per the germline V gene, CDR1 is SGHRS and CDR2 is YFSETQ. In DNA, the CDR3 is TGCGCCAGCAGCTTGGAAGAGCAGGGCCGAGGTGGCTACACCTTC. Translating it yields CASSLEEQGRGGYTF.

V and J are TRBV11-2 and TRBJ1-4; unclear D gene. V was clipped by 5 bases and J by 0 bases, with 16 bases between them. The CDR3 runs to 17 residues. CDR1 and CDR2 (germline): SGHAT, FQNNGV. CDR3 protein: CASSPWSFRATNEKLFF. CDR3 nucleotides: TGTGCCAGCAGCCCCTGGAGTTTTCGGGCAACTAATGAAAAACTGTTTTTT.

V is TRBV7-2 and J is TRBJ2-1; D possibly corresponds to TRBD2 (5 bases). Trimming took 3 bases from V and 5 from J, leaving 17 bases between them. CDR3 size: 16 residues. From germline, CDR1 is SGHTA and CDR2 FQGNSA. CDR3 nucleotides: TGTGCCAGCAGCTTTTCGGGGTGGCGCTCAAACAATGAGCAGTTCTTC. Amino acid sequence: CASSFSGWRSNNEQFF.

The genes are TRBV20-1 and TRBJ1-2; 7 bases line up with TRBD1. V shed 3 bases and J 6 bases; nucleotides not matched to a gene: 7. Germline V CDR1 and CDR2: DFQATT, SNEGSKA (reference sequence). The CDR3 contains 13 residues. CDR3 bases: TGCAGTGCTAGTAGGGGACAGAAGGATGGCTACACCTTC. This encodes CSASRGQKDGYTF.

The chain is built from TRBV29-1 and TRBJ2-1; 7 bases align to TRBD2. The germline CDR1 and CDR2 sequences are SQVTM and ANQGSEA. The length of the CDR3 is 14 residues. V was pared by 4 bases and J by 3 bases, with 6 bases of the junction left unmatched. CDR3 sequence: CSVGGAGHYNEQFF. The DNA for the CDR3 is TGCAGCGTTGGGGGAGCGGGGCACTACAATGAGCAGTTCTTC.

The chain carries TRBV28 and TRBJ2-3, with TRBD2 as a possible D gene (5 bases). Germline assignment: CDR1 MDHEN and CDR2 SYDVKM. This CDR3 is built from 16 residues. V was clipped by 5 bases and J by 2 bases, with 17 bases between them. This chain's CDR3 is CASSPAAGFFTDTQYF. CDR3 nucleotide sequence: TGTGCCAGCAGTCCCGCCGCGGGTTTTTTCACAGATACGCAGTATTTT.

This rearrangement joins TRBV20-1 to TRBJ1-2; D may be TRBD1 (6 bases). V was shortened by 6 bases and J by 6 bases, with 11 bases between the two germline ends. The CDR3 is made up of 11 amino acids. Germline loops: CDR1 DFQATT, CDR2 SNEGSKA (reference sequence). The CDR3 bases are TGCAGTGCCACACAGGGACATGGCTACACCTTC. This encodes CSATQGHGYTF.

The genes are TRBV19 and TRBJ1-5; 10 bases are a match to TRBD1. With V trimmed by 6 bases and J by 3 bases, 8 bases remained unmatched. The CDR3 has 16 residues. Germline CDR1 LNHDA, CDR2 SQIVND (reference sequence). Here the CDR3 reads CASRNPGQGSNQPQHF. The CDR3 DNA reads TGTGCCAGTAGGAATCCGGGACAGGGGTCCAATCAGCCCCAGCATTTT.

The chain links TRBV5-1 to TRBJ1-1, with 9 bases matching TRBD1. The V and J ends lost 4 bases and 5 bases, in that order; junction bases with no gene match: 9. CDR3 length: 15 amino acids. Germline lookup yields CDR1 SGHRS and CDR2 YFSETQ. CDR3 DNA: TGCGCCAGCAGCCCGGAGGGACAGGGCTATACTGAAGCTTTCTTT. Its protein is CASSPEGQGYTEAFF.

The chain employs TRBV4-2 and TRBJ2-3, with TRBD2 matching 12 bases. The length of the CDR3 is 18 residues. The V gene end was trimmed by 0 bases and the J gene end by 2 bases; junction bases not matched to a gene: 6. Germline CDR1 LGHNA, CDR2 YNFKEQ. CDR3 in amino acids: CASSQEIASGGATDTQYF. The CDR3 DNA reads as TGTGCCAGCAGCCAAGAAATTGCTAGCGGGGGGGCCACAGATACGCAGTATTTT.

This clone was seen only once. DNA of the CDR3: TGTGCCAGCAGTTCAACAAGCAATCAGCCCCAGCATTTT. Residues: CASSSTSNQPQHF. The V call is TRBV12-3 or TRBV12-4, the J call TRBJ1-5; unclear D gene. Between the trimmed V and J ends, which lost 4 bases and 1 base, there was a span of 5 bases. The CDR3 has 13 amino acids.

The gene calls are TRBV19 and TRBJ1-1; unclear D gene. CDR3 length equals 14 residues. Germline values: CDR1 LNHDA, CDR2 SQIVND (reference sequence). V shed 3 bases and J shed 1 base, with 9 bases lying between them. The CDR3, as DNA: TGTGCCAGTAGTATGTCCGGTAGGAACACTGAAGCTTTCTTT. Translated: CASSMSGRNTEAFF.

The chain carries TRBV24-1 and TRBJ1-6; weak D call: TRBD1 (6 bases). CDR3 size: 17 residues. The V gene lost 10 bases and the J gene lost 7 bases, with 25 bases spanning the gap. In germline, CDR1 is KGHDR, CDR2 SFDVKD. CDR3 sequence reads: CATYPGQGQIGNSPLHF. In DNA form, the CDR3 reads TGTGCCACGTATCCCGGCCAGGGGCAAATTGGGAATTCACCCCTCCACTTT.

The chain employs TRBV5-1 and TRBJ2-3, with 10 bases lining up with TRBD2. CDR3 size: 15 residues. With 0 bases clipped from V and 5 bases from J, the junction kept 3 bases outside the gene matches. CDR1 and CDR2 from the germline V gene are SGHRS and YFSETQ. The CDR3 loop is CASSLDSGGRDTQYF. The DNA for the CDR3 is TGCGCCAGCAGCTTGGATAGCGGGGGGCGAGATACGCAGTATTTT.

The chain carries TRBV2 and TRBJ2-3, with 14 nucleotides matching TRBD2. Germline V lookup: CDR1 SNHLY, CDR2 FYNNEI. With V trimmed by 6 bases and J by 1 base, 6 bases remained unmatched. The CDR3 has 17 amino acids. CDR3: CASRGTSGGRRTDTQYF. The CDR3 DNA follows: TGTGCCAGCAGAGGGACTAGCGGGGGCCGGCGCACAGATACGCAGTATTTT.

The chain links TRBV4-1 to TRBJ2-4, with D tentatively TRBD2 (6 bases). The ends were cut back, 4 bases at V and 0 bases at J, with 10 bases in the middle. The CDR3 runs to 15 residues. CDR1 is MGHRA, CDR2 YSYEKL, per germline. Written as DNA, the CDR3 is TGCGCCAGCAGCCTGGGACTCCTAGCCAAAAACATTCAGTACTTC. Translated: CASSLGLLAKNIQYF.

The V and J genes are TRBV29-1 and TRBJ1-5; a possible D gene is TRBD1 (5 bases). CDR1 is SQVTM and CDR2 is ANQGSEA in the germline V gene. Deletions cut 7 bases from V and 5 bases from J, with 12 bases between. The CDR3 runs to 12 residues. The DNA for the CDR3 is TGCAGCGGGGGGGGAGGAGATCAGCCCCAGCATTTT. The encoded protein is CSGGGGDQPQHF.

The rearrangement joins TRBV3-1 (or the pseudogene TRBV3-2) to TRBJ1-2; no firm D call. The germline V and J ends were trimmed by 4 bases and 8 bases, with 11 bases remaining between them. The germline gives CDR1 LGHDT, CDR2 YNNKEL (reference sequence). The CDR3 extends over 12 amino acids. CDR3 coding DNA: TGTGCCAGCAGCCGGAAAAGCGGCGGCTACACCTTC. It is translated as CASSRKSGGYTF.

V usage is TRBV7-7 and J usage is TRBJ2-1; a possible D gene is TRBD1 (5 bases). V shed 1 base and J shed 12 bases, with 13 bases lying between them. The CDR3 is 13 amino acids. Germline assignment: CDR1 SSHAT and CDR2 FNYEAQ (reference sequence). This chain's CDR3 is CASSLDRVQGQFF. The CDR3 DNA reads TGTGCCAGCAGCTTAGATCGGGTCCAGGGGCAGTTCTTC.

The V gene is TRBV6-5, the J gene TRBJ2-6; D gene uncertain. CDR3 length: 11 amino acids. The V gene's germline CDR1 is MNHEY and CDR2 SVGAGI. The V gene lost 8 bases and the J gene lost 9 bases, with 8 bases spanning the gap. CDR3 amino acids: CASGNHNVLTF. The CDR3 DNA follows: TGTGCCAGCGGCAACCACAACGTCCTGACTTTC.

The rearrangement links TRBV9 to TRBJ2-1, with 8 bases that match TRBD1. Germline CDR1 SGDLS, CDR2 YYNGEE. This CDR3 is built from 15 residues. With 3 bases clipped from V and 5 bases from J, the junction kept 7 bases outside the gene matches. The CDR3 is CASSDRGAGNNEQFF. Here the CDR3 DNA reads TGTGCCAGCAGCGACAGGGGGGCCGGCAACAATGAGCAGTTCTTC.

The chain carries TRBV6-4 and TRBJ1-1; D remains ambiguous. From germline, CDR1 is MRHNA and CDR2 SNTAGT. V lost 5 bases, J lost 2 bases, and 9 bases lay in between. The CDR3 spans 13 residues. The CDR3 coding sequence is TGTGCCAGCAGTCAAGAGTTAAACACTGAAGCTTTCTTT. It codes for CASSQELNTEAFF.

V and J are TRBV7-3 and TRBJ2-5; D might be TRBD2 (5 bases). The V and J ends lost 5 bases and 5 bases respectively, with 12 bases between them. The CDR3 covers 13 residues. Germline V gives CDR1 SGHTA, CDR2 FQGTGA. CDR3 amino acids: CASSPGVRETQYF. CDR3 coding DNA: TGTGCCAGCAGCCCCGGGGTCAGGGAGACCCAGTACTTC.

This clone was counted a few times. The chain carries TRBV9 and TRBJ2-2; 9 bases are shared with TRBD2. Germline CDR1 SGDLS, CDR2 YYNGEE. V dropped 3 bases and J dropped 5; count of bases not matched to a gene: 11. This CDR3 region has 17 residues. The CDR3 nucleotides read TGTGCCAGCAGCGCCCCTCACGGACTAGCGCAAACCGGGGAGCTGTTTTTT. It encodes CASSAPHGLAQTGELFF.